This T cell receptor (beta chain) was profiled in a study of type 1 regulatory T cells. About the research overall: This in vitro CD4 product, T-allo10, is enriched for Tr1 cells and alloantigen-specific.

The CDR3 is 16 amino acids. Germline loops: CDR1 SGHRS, CDR2 YFSETQ. Trimming cost V 0 bases and J 2 bases, with 15 bases left between them. From the reads, TCRdb called clonotypes with MiXCR, one entry per CDR3 protein. The repertoire holds about 100,000 distinct CDR3 sequences, around 30% seen once, with 2.2% in the top ten. The sample was CD4+ T cells, either the whole sample or a sorted fraction (not recorded which). The genes are TRBV5-1 and TRBJ2-7; a weak D match, TRBD2 (5 bases). The clonotype was recovered from a human donor in good health. The CDR3 region has the DNA TGCGCCAGCAGCTTGGGACACGGACGGGGAACCTACGAGCAGTACTTC. Translation gives CASSLGHGRGTYEQYF.